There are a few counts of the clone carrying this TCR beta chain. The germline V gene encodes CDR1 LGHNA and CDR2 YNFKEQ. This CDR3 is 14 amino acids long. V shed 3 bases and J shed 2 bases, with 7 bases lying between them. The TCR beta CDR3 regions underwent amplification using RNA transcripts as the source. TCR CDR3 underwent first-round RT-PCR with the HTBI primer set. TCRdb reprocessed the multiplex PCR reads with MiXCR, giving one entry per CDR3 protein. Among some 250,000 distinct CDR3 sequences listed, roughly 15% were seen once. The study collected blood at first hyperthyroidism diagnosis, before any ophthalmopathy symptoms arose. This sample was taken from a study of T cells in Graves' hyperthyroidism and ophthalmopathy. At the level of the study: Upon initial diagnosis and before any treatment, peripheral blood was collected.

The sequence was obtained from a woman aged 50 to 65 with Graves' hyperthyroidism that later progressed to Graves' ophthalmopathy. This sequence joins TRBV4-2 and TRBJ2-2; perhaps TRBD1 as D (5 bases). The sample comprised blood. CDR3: CASSQQGNTGELFF. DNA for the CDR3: TGTGCCAGCAGCCAGCAGGGTAACACCGGGGAGCTGTTTTTT.